The 15 T cell receptor beta chains below were found in one sample sequenced in a study of blood T cell repertoires in COVID-19. The assay was immunoSEQ multiplex PCR, and TCRdb's table has in-frame clones only and misses some. The sample carries around 220,000 clones, over 75% recorded once. Sequencing was done on a sample of PBMCs or T cells enriched from blood (not recorded which). The source is a woman in her thirties or forties with acute COVID-19.

V gene TRBV6-2 or TRBV6-3 combines with J gene TRBJ2-3, with TRBD1 matching over 7 bases. Germline V gene sequence: CDR1 MNHEY, CDR2 SVGEGT. Trimming removed 2 bases from V and 1 base from J; junction bases left unmatched: 6. CDR3 length: 16 residues. The CDR3 loop reads CASSYLTGVGTDTQYF. In DNA form, the CDR3 reads TGTGCCAGCAGTTACCTAACAGGGGTGGGCACAGATACGCAGTATTTT.

The rearrangement joins TRBV19 to TRBJ2-1, with TRBD2 as a possible D gene (5 bases). The ends were cut back, 6 bases at V and 10 bases at J, with 19 bases in the middle. The CDR3 loop spans 14 amino acids. Germline CDR1 reads LNHDA; CDR2 reads SQIVND (reference sequence). The CDR3: CASSGIGPLGEQFF. The CDR3 bases are TGTGCCAGTAGCGGGATTGGCCCCCTGGGCGAGCAGTTCTTC.

The chain recombines TRBV6-2 or TRBV6-3 with TRBJ1-1, with D possibly TRBD1 on 5 matching bases. Trimming removed 5 bases from V and 4 bases from J, with 11 bases in between. The germline gives CDR1 MNHEY, CDR2 SVGEGT. The CDR3 consists of 13 residues. This CDR3 is CASSNRGGTEAFF. The CDR3 DNA is TGTGCCAGCAGTAACCGGGGGGGCACTGAAGCTTTCTTT.

This clone was recorded at least ten times. This chain connects TRBV9 to TRBJ2-3; 8 nucleotides match TRBD2. V gave up 0 bases and J gave up 0 bases; unmatched junction bases: 6. Germline CDR1 and CDR2: SGDLS and YYNGEE. The CDR3 has 17 residues. The CDR3 here is CASSVEGGGYSTDTQYF. For the CDR3, the DNA is TGTGCCAGCAGCGTAGAAGGCGGGGGGTATAGCACAGATACGCAGTATTTT. The full variable domain, with the rest looked up from reference TRBV9 and TRBJ2-3, is DSGVTQTPKHLITATGQRVTLRCSPRSGDLSVYWYQQSLDQGLQFLIQYYNGEERAKGNILERFSAQQFPDLHSELNLSSLELGDSALYFCASSVEGGGYSTDTQYFGPGTRLTVL.

The rearrangement links TRBV18 to TRBJ2-5, with D uncertain. V was pared by 6 bases and J by 1 base, with 12 bases between. Germline CDR1 reads KGHSH; CDR2 reads LQKENI. This CDR3 comprises 14 residues. The CDR3 DNA follows: TGTGCCAGCTCTCCTAGACCGTCCCAAGAGACCCAGTACTTC. Residues: CASSPRPSQETQYF.

The chain is built from TRBV27 and TRBJ1-4; TRBD1 matches at 7 bases. V was clipped by 2 bases and J by 14 bases; unmatched bases: 17. CDR1 and CDR2 (germline): MNHEY, SMNVEV (reference sequence). This CDR3 has 16 amino acids. CDR3 sequence reads: CASSLGLTGTDRGLFF. CDR3 coding DNA: TGTGCCAGCAGTTTAGGGTTGACTGGGACAGACCGCGGGCTGTTTTTT.

In its sample, this clone was seen a few times. The chain recombines TRBV10-3 with TRBJ1-5; possible D gene TRBD1, 6 bases. Germline values: CDR1 ENHRY, CDR2 SYGVKD. The CDR3 runs 14 residues. The V end was cut by 3 bases, the J end by 5 bases, with 11 bases between. The CDR3, as DNA: TGTGCCATCAGTGAAGGTCAGGGGCATCAGCCCCAGCATTTT. It yields the protein CAISEGQGHQPQHF.

Points on this clone: The same CDR3 also results from other DNA sequences found in this sample. The CDR3, as DNA: TGTGCCAGCAGTCGGACATCGGGCAATCAGCCCCAGCATTTT. Its translation: CASSRTSGNQPQHF. The J gene is TRBJ1-5, the V gene TRBV28; tentatively, D is TRBD1 (5 bases). Germline CDR1 and CDR2: MDHEN and SYDVKM. The CDR3 runs 14 residues. The ends were cut back, 5 bases at V and 2 bases at J, with 10 bases in the middle.

This clone has a handful of counts. This chain links TRBV9 with TRBJ1-2; tentative D call: TRBD1 (6 bases). Germline values: CDR1 SGDLS, CDR2 YYNGEE. The length of the CDR3 is 20 residues. Trimming pared 0 bases from V and 5 bases from J, leaving 29 bases between. The CDR3 loop is CASSVVVPGQGPSYLYGYTF. DNA for the CDR3: TGTGCCAGCAGCGTAGTCGTACCGGGACAAGGGCCCTCCTATTTGTATGGCTACACCTTC.

The CDR3 reads CASSPGTSGSGLGSYEQYF. The CDR3 bases are TGCGCCAGCAGCCCGGGGACTAGCGGGAGTGGATTGGGGTCCTACGAGCAGTACTTC. J is TRBJ2-7 and V is TRBV4-1; TRBD2 matches at 14 bases. This CDR3 spans 19 amino acids. The junction had 12 bases not matched to a gene; V was cut back by 4 bases and J by 1 base. From germline, CDR1 is MGHRA and CDR2 YSYEKL.

V is TRBV6-5 and J is TRBJ2-1, with D perhaps matching TRBD2 (6 bases). The CDR3 is 15 residues long. Germline lookup yields CDR1 MNHEY and CDR2 SVGAGI. Between the trimmed V and J ends, which lost 5 bases and 0 bases, there was a span of 11 bases. CDR3: CASSTDGSSYNEQFF. The CDR3 DNA reads as TGTGCCAGCAGTACGGACGGGAGCTCCTACAATGAGCAGTTCTTC.

This chain uses TRBV7-3 with TRBJ2-3; 9 positions match TRBD1. After removal of 6 bases from V and 4 bases from J, the junction contained 11 bases not matched to a gene. Germline lookup yields CDR1 SGHTA and CDR2 FQGTGA. The CDR3 sequence is 16 residues long. The CDR3: CASSRISGQGPDTQYF. The CDR3 DNA sequence: TGTGCCAGCAGTCGGATTAGCGGACAGGGGCCAGATACGCAGTATTTT. Complete variable domain (other parts from reference TRBV7-3 and TRBJ2-3): GAGVSQTPSNKVTEKGKYVELRCDPISGHTALYWYRQSLGQGPEFLIYFQGTGAADDSGLPNDRFFAVRPEGSVSTLKIQRTERGDSAVYLCASSRISGQGPDTQYFGPGTRLTVL.

This clone appeared once. The chain has TRBV15 and TRBJ2-7; 7 bases line up with TRBD2. Germline V lookup: CDR1 LNHNV, CDR2 YYDKDF (reference sequence). After removal of 5 bases from V and 0 bases from J, the junction contained 4 bases not matched to a gene. This CDR3 comprises 14 residues. The CDR3 reads CATSGTTHSYEQYF. The CDR3 DNA sequence: TGTGCCACCAGCGGGACTACCCACTCCTACGAGCAGTACTTC.

This clone came up a few times. V and J are TRBV7-8 and TRBJ2-7; tentative D call: TRBD2 (7 bases). Trimming left V 0 bases short and J 7 bases short, with 16 bases between. Germline CDR1 and CDR2: SGHVS and FQNEAQ. CDR3 length: 15 amino acids. DNA of the CDR3: TGTGCCAGCAGCTTAGCGGGGGCGGGGGCAAGGGAGCAGTACTTC. Amino acid sequence: CASSLAGAGAREQYF.

This clone was picked up one time. CDR3 nucleotide sequence: TGTGCCAGCAGGAGGGGACAGGGCGTCGGGGAGCTGTTTTTT. Amino acid sequence: CASRRGQGVGELFF. V is TRBV27 and J is TRBJ2-2; 9 bases are a match to TRBD1. Losses at the gene ends were 6 bases for V and 7 bases for J; bases not matched to a gene: 6. The CDR3 has 14 amino acids. Per germline, CDR1 MNHEY and CDR2 SMNVEV (reference sequence).